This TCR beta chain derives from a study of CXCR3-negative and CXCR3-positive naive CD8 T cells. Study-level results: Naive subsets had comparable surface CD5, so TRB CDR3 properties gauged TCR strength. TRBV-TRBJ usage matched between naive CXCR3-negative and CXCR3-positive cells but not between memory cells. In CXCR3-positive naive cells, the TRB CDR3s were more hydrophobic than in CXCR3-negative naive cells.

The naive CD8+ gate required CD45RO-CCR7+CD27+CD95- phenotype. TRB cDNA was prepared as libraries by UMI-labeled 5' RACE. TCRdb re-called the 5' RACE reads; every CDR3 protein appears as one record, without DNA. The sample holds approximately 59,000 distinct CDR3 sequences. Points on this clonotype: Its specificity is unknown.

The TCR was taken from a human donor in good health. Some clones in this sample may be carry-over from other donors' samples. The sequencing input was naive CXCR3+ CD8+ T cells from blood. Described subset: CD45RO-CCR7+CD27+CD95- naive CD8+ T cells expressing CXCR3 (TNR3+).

The CDR3 spells CSVEGQGVGSTDTQYF. The rearrangement joins TRBV29-1 to TRBJ2-3; TCRdb's D call of TRBD1 is untestable without DNA. This CDR3 is built from 16 residues. CDR1 and CDR2 (germline): SQVTM, ANQGSEA.